A selection of T cell receptor beta chains follows, all from one sample in a study of patients and donors after allogeneic stem cell transplantation. One entry per CDR3 protein, called by TCRdb with MiXCR from the RT-PCR reads. The data contain 15,000 to 20,000 distinct CDR3 sequences, roughly 27% of them seen just once; the ten biggest clones take up around 33%. Sequenced input: blood, either unsorted or a sorted T cell fraction (not recorded which). The receptors originated from a human donor who was either an allogeneic HSCT recipient or a stem cell or donor lymphocyte infusion donor (not recorded which). It is not recorded whose cells these are; they may come from a transplant donor. Both conserved end residues are part of each CDR3. Fields, in order: V gene, clone size, D gene, J gene, CDR3 DNA, CDR3 protein. D genes are given only for firm matches. Clone size is shown for a subset of rows, as once, few, many or a class of expanded clone.

>TRBV2|NA|NA|TRBJ2-4
TGTGCCAGCAGTGTAGGACCGCTAGCCAAAAACATTCAGTACTTC
CASSVGPLAKNIQYF
>TRBV7-9|NA|NA|TRBJ1-3
TGTGCCAGCACCCTCCCACGGGAGCTTACTGGAAACACCATATATTTT
CASTLPRELTGNTIYF
>TRBV9|NA|NA|TRBJ2-5
TGTGCCAGCAGCGGTGCGGGGTATCACCAAGAGACCCAGTACTTC
CASSGAGYHQETQYF
>TRBV12-3/TRBV12-4|NA|TRBD1|TRBJ1-1
TGTGCCAGCACCCAGGGGGCGAACACTGAAGCTTTCTTT
CASTQGANTEAFF
>TRBV28|few|NA|TRBJ1-5
TGTGCCAGCAGTTCTCCCCCCGGCGGGCAGCATTTT
CASSSPPGGQHF
>TRBV9|NA|TRBD1|TRBJ1-1
TGTGCCAGCAGCGTGACAGGGGGCTTGGGGACTGAAGCTTTCTTT
CASSVTGGLGTEAFF
>TRBV9|NA|NA|TRBJ1-2
TGTGCCAGCAGCGCTTTTGCCCACAGGACGGCGAACGGCTACACCTTC
CASSAFAHRTANGYTF
>TRBV3-1|medium-sized|NA|TRBJ1-6
TGTGCCAGCAGCCAACCAGATAATTCACCCCTCCACTTT
CASSQPDNSPLHF
>TRBV12-3/TRBV12-4|many|TRBD1|TRBJ1-1
TGTGCCAGCAGCCCCGACAGGGCCACTGAAGCTTTCTTT
CASSPDRATEAFF
>TRBV4-2|few|NA|TRBJ1-1
TGTGCCAGCAGCCAAGATCGGGGGCTTTTGAACACTGAAGCTTTCTTT
CASSQDRGLLNTEAFF
>TRBV6-6|few|NA|TRBJ1-5
TGTGCCAGCAGTCTCGGGGACAGCAATCAGCCCCAGCATTTT
CASSLGDSNQPQHF
>TRBV4-1|once|NA|TRBJ2-5
TGCGCCAGCAGCCAAGTAAACAGGCGGGAGACCCAGTACTTC
CASSQVNRRETQYF
>TRBV20-1|NA|NA|TRBJ1-5
TGCAGTGCTAGTAGGGGGTCAGGAAATCAGCCCCAGCATTTT
CSASRGSGNQPQHF
>TRBV10-3|NA|NA|TRBJ1-4
TGTGCCGCGACTGCTCCAACTAATGAAAAACTGTTTTTT
CAATAPTNEKLFF
>TRBV4-2|few|NA|TRBJ1-1
TGTGCCAGCAGGTATTTGGGCAGGGGACCAAGGGCTGAAGCTTTCTTT
CASRYLGRGPRAEAFF
>TRBV2|NA|TRBD1|TRBJ2-7
TGTGCCAGCAGGCACTACAGGGGGCTCTACGAGCAGTACTTC
CASRHYRGLYEQYF